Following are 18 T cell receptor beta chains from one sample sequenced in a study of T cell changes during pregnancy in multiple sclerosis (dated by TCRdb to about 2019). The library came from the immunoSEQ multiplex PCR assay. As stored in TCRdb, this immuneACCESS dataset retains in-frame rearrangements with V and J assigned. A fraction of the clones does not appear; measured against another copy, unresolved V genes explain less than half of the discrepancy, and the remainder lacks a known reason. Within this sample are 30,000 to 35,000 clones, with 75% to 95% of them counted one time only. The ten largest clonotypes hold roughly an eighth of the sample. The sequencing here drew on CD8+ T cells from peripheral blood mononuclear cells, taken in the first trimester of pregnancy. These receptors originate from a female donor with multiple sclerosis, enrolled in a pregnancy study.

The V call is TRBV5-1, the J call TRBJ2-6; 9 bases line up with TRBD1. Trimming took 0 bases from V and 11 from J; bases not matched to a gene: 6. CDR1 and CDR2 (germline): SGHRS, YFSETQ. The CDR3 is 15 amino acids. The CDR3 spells CASSLETGGVDVLTF. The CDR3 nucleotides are TGCGCCAGCAGCTTGGAGACAGGGGGGGTCGACGTCCTGACTTTC.

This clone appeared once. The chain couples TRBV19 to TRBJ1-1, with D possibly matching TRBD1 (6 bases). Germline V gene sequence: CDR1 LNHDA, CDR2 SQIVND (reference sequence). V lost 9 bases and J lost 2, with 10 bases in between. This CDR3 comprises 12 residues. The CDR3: CASVQGNTEAFF. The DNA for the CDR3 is TGTGCCAGCGTACAGGGTAACACTGAAGCTTTCTTT.

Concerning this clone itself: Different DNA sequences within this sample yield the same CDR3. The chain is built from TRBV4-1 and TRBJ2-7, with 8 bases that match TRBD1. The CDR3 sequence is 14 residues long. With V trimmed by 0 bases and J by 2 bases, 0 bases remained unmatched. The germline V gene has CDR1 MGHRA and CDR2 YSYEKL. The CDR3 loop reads CASSQDRGPYEQYF. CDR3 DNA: TGCGCCAGCAGCCAAGACAGGGGGCCCTACGAGCAGTACTTC.

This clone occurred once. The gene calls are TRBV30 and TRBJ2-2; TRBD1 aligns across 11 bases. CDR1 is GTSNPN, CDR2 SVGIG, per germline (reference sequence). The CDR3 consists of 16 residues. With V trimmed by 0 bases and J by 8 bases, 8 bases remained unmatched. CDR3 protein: CAWSVLGQGARGELFF. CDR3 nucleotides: TGTGCCTGGAGTGTACTAGGACAGGGGGCGCGAGGGGAGCTGTTTTTT.

The CDR3 bases are TGTGCCAGCAGCTCCATCCGGGATCCATGGTCCCTTTGCAGCAATCAGCCCCAGCATTTT. Translated: CASSSIRDPWSLCSNQPQHF. The chain links TRBV5-4 to TRBJ1-5, with D uncertain. Trimming stripped 3 bases from V and 1 base from J, with 26 bases between. The CDR3 contains 20 residues. Germline CDR1 reads SGHNT; CDR2 reads YYREEE (reference sequence).

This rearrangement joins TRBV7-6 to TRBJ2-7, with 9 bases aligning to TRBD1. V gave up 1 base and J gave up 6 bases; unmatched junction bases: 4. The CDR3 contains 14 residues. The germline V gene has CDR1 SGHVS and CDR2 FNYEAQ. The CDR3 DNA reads TGTGCCAGCAGCTTAGAACAGGGGGCGGGCGAGCAGTACTTC. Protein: CASSLEQGAGEQYF.

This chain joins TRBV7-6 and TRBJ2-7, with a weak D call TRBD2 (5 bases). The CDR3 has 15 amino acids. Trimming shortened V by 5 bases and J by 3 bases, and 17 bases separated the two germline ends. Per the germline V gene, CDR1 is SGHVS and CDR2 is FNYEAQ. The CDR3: CASSVLLGDHYEQYF. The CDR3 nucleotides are TGTGCCAGCAGCGTACTTCTCGGGGATCACTACGAGCAGTACTTC.

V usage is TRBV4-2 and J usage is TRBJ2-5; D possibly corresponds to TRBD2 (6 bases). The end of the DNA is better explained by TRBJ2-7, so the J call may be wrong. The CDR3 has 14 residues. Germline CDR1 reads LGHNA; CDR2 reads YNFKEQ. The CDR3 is CASSPLAGKYEQYF. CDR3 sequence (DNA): TGTGCCAGCAGCCCCCTCGCGGGAAAGTACGAGCAGTACTTC.

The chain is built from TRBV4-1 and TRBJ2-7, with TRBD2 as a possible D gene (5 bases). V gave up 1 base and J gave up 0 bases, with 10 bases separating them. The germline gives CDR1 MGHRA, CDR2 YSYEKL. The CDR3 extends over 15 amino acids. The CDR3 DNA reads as TGCGCCAGCAGCCAAGTGAGTGGGAGCTCCTACGAGCAGTACTTC. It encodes CASSQVSGSSYEQYF.

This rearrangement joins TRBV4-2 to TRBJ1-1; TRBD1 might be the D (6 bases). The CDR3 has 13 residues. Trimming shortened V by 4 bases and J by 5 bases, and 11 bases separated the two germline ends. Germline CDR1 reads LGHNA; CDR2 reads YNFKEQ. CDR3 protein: CASSPLQGTEAFF. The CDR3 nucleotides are TGTGCCAGCAGCCCGTTACAGGGAACTGAAGCTTTCTTT.

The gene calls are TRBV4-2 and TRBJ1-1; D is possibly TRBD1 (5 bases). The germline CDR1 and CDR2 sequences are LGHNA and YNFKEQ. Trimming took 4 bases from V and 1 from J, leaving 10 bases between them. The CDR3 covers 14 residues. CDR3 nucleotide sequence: TGTGCCAGCAGCCTCGGGGGGGGGAACACTGAAGCTTTCTTT. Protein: CASSLGGGNTEAFF.

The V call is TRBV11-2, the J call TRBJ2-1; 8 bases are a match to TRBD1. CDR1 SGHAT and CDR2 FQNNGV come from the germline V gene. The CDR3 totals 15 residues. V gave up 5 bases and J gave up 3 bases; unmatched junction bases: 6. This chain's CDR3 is CASSMGQAYYNEQFF. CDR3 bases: TGTGCCAGCAGCATGGGACAGGCATACTACAATGAGCAGTTCTTC.

The CDR3 spells CASSSPGQGDQETQYF. Here the CDR3 DNA reads TGTGCCAGCAGCTCACCGGGACAGGGGGACCAAGAGACCCAGTACTTC. The rearrangement joins TRBV5-6 to TRBJ2-5; 11 nucleotides line up with TRBD1. With V trimmed by 3 bases and J by 0 bases, 4 bases remained unmatched. CDR1 and CDR2 (germline): SGHDT, YYEEEE. The CDR3 totals 16 residues.

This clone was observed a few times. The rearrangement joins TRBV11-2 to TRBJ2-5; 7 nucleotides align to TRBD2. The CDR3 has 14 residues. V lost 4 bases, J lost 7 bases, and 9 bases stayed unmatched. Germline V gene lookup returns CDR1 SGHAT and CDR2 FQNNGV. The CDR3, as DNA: TGTGCCAGCAGCTACGGATTTGGCGGGGGGACCCAGTACTTC. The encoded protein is CASSYGFGGGTQYF.

CDR3 amino acids: CAWSDGSSYEQYF. The CDR3 DNA sequence: TGTGCCTGGAGTGACGGTAGCTCCTACGAGCAGTACTTC. The chain combines TRBV30 with TRBJ2-5; D ambiguous. The assigned J gene may be wrong: the sequence end matches TRBJ2-7 better. The CDR3 has 13 amino acids. Germline CDR1 and CDR2: GTSNPN and SVGIG (reference sequence).

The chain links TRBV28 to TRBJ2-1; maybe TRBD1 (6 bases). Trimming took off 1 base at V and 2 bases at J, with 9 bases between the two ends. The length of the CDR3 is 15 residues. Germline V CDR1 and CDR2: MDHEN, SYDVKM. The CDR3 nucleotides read TGTGCCAGCAGTTTATCGGACAGCCCCTACAATGAGCAGTTCTTC. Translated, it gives CASSLSDSPYNEQFF.

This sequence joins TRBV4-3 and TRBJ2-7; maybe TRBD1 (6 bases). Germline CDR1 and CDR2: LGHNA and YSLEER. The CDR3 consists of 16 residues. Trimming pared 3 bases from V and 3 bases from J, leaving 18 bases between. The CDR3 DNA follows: TGCGCCAGCAGCCAGGTTATCGGACAGACCGACTACGAGCAGTACTTC. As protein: CASSQVIGQTDYEQYF.

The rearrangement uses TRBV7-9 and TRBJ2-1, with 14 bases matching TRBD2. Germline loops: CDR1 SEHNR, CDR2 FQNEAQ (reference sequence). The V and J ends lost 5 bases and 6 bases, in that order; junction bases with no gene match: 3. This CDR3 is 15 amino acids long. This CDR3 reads CASSETSGRANEQFF. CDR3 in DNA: TGTGCCAGCAGCGAGACTAGCGGGAGGGCCAATGAGCAGTTCTTC.